This T cell receptor (beta chain) emerged from a study of cytomegalovirus exposure and HLA in healthy donors. Broader study findings: Later on, a genetic analysis was performed. It linked a missense variant in DCLRE1C with V- and J-gene trimming of TCR beta. The authors listed 164 TCR beta chains as cytomegalovirus-associated. A few of the chains that were CMV-associated were confirmed in vitro to be specific for CMV antigens.

Primers for the PCR totalled 60 Vbeta and 13 Jbeta. In the original analysis: Later analysis identified tens of millions of unique TCR beta chains, around 10 million shared. The data were produced by immunoSEQ multiplex PCR, yet TCRdb's version contains in-frame clones alone and is incomplete. That table supplies the V and J calls and clone size; D and trimming were determined from the DNA. Among about 62,000 clones listed, about 90% were seen once. Germline assignment: CDR1 SGHRS and CDR2 YFSETQ. This CDR3 is built from 14 residues. V lost 4 bases and J 9 bases, leaving 17 bases between the germline ends. This clone was recorded only once. Its target is unknown.

The sequencing sample was made of PBMCs. This TCR derives from a man in his late teens or twenties in good health and CMV-seronegative. The gene calls are TRBV5-1 and TRBJ1-5; D is undetermined. The CDR3 region is CASSLSPGSGPQHF. The DNA for the CDR3 is TGCGCCAGCAGCCTCAGCCCCGGGTCGGGGCCCCAGCATTTT.